The rows below give T cell receptor beta chains drawn from one sample of a study of spatial heterogeneity in lung cancer. TCRdb used MiXCR to reprocess the 5' RACE reads, holding one entry per CDR3 protein. The table shows tens of thousands of distinct CDR3 sequences, with around 6.7% occurring only once. The material was PBMCs, obtained at surgery. These receptors were collected from a female donor with early-stage non-small cell lung cancer. Both conserved end residues are part of each CDR3. A D gene is named only where the DNA matches it firmly. Clone size, where shown, is once, few, many, or a class for clones that have expanded.

TRBJ1-2	TRBD1	many	TRBV9	TGTGCCAGCAGCGCGACAGGGACTAACTATGGCTACACCTTC	CASSATGTNYGYTF
TRBJ2-7	TRBD2	many	TRBV11-2	TGTGCCAGCAGCTTAGGGCTAGCGGGGGGCACCGAGCAGTACTTC	CASSLGLAGGTEQYF
TRBJ2-1	-	many	TRBV14	TGTGCCAGCAGCCAAGTTGCCTTCCCGTCGCCCGGGGATGAGCAGTTCTTC	CASSQVAFPSPGDEQFF
TRBJ1-1	-	many	TRBV28	TGTGCCAGCAGTTCCCTCGGAGGAGTTCTTGAAGCTTTCTTT	CASSSLGGVLEAFF
TRBJ1-2	TRBD1	-	TRBV9	TGTGCCAGCACCCAAAGGACAGGGAGCAACTATGGCTACACCTTC	CASTQRTGSNYGYTF
TRBJ1-2	TRBD1	many	TRBV29-1	TGCAGCAACTTGAAGGTGACAGGGGGCGGTGGCTACACCTTC	CSNLKVTGGGGYTF
TRBJ1-4	-	many	TRBV10-2	TGCGCCAGCGCCCGGGAAATAAGTGAAAAACTGTTTTTT	CASAREISEKLFF
TRBJ2-3	-	many	TRBV18	TGTGCCAGCTCACTGCGGGGGCGCACAGATACGCAGTATTTT	CASSLRGRTDTQYF
TRBJ1-6	-	-	TRBV5-1	TGCGCCAGCAGCCTCGGACAGAATTCACCCCTCCACTTT	CASSLGQNSPLHF
TRBJ2-6	-	-	TRBV4-1	TGCGCCAGCAGCCAGTCTACCTCTGGGGCCAACGTCCTGACTTTC	CASSQSTSGANVLTF
TRBJ2-5	TRBD1	many	TRBV7-2	TGTGCCAGCAGCTTAGTCGGGACAGGGAAGGAGACCCAGTACTTC	CASSLVGTGKETQYF
TRBJ1-3	-	many	TRBV3-1	TGTGCCAGCAGCCAAGATCGGGAGGAGAGGGCCCGAAACACCATATATTTT	CASSQDREERARNTIYF
TRBJ2-2	TRBD2	-	TRBV6-1	TGTGCCAGCAAACTAGCGGGGGCCGCGGGGACCGGGGAGCTGTTTTTT	CASKLAGAAGTGELFF
TRBJ2-3	-	many	TRBV11-2	TGTGCCAGCAGCTTAGAGAGACAGCCCGCAGATACGCAGTATTTT	CASSLERQPADTQYF
TRBJ2-7	TRBD1	many	TRBV6-2/TRBV6-3	TGTGCCAGCAGTTACTCGAGTATTCGAGCGAGACAGGGATACTACGAGCAGTACTTC	CASSYSSIRARQGYYEQYF
TRBJ2-3	-	many	TRBV5-1	TGCGCCAGCAGCGTCCCCCGCCCTGGCTTCACAGATACGCAGTATTTT	CASSVPRPGFTDTQYF
TRBJ1-1	-	few	TRBV4-2	TGTGCCAGCGGCAATTGGGGGGATTTAGAAGCTTTCTTT	CASGNWGDLEAFF
TRBJ2-3	TRBD1	few	TRBV7-6	TGTGCCAGCAGCCCCCAGGGGGCCTTGCGCACAGATACGCAGTATTTT	CASSPQGALRTDTQYF
TRBJ2-3	-	many	TRBV13	TGTGCCAGCAGCCCCCCCTCGGGGTCCACAGATACGCAGTATTTT	CASSPPSGSTDTQYF
TRBJ2-7	TRBD1	many	TRBV28	TGTGCCAGCAGTTGGACAGGAGCCTACGAGCAGTACTTC	CASSWTGAYEQYF
TRBJ2-3	-	many	TRBV7-8	TGTGCCAGCAGCCGCTTTGGGGGGTCCACAGATACGCAGTATTTT	CASSRFGGSTDTQYF
TRBJ2-7	-	many	TRBV28	TGTGCCAGCACCTCCCCAGGGGCAAGCTCCTACGAGCAGTACTTC	CASTSPGASSYEQYF
TRBJ1-1	-	many	TRBV9	TGTGCCAGCAGCGTAGGGCCGGGGAAGGAGACTGAAGCTTTCTTT	CASSVGPGKETEAFF
TRBJ2-6	-	many	TRBV7-9	TGTGCCAGCAGCGAGTTGACAGCTACTGGGGCCAACGTCCTGACTTTC	CASSELTATGANVLTF
TRBJ1-1	-	-	TRBV20-1	TGCAGTGCACCCTACAGGGTGACTGAAGCTTTCTTT	CSAPYRVTEAFF
TRBJ2-7	TRBD1	many	TRBV20-1	TGCAGTGCTAGGGGAGACCCGGGACAGAGCTACTACGAGCAGTACTTC	CSARGDPGQSYYEQYF
TRBJ1-2	TRBD1	many	TRBV30	TGTGCCTGGAGTAGGGACAGATTATATGGCTACACCTTC	CAWSRDRLYGYTF
TRBJ1-6	-	few	TRBV20-1	TGCAGTGCTAGAGATCCCACGTCCTATAATTCACCCCTCCACTTT	CSARDPTSYNSPLHF
TRBJ2-3	-	many	TRBV6-4	TGTGCCAGCAGTGAAACAGGCTCACATACGCAGTATTTT	CASSETGSHTQYF
TRBJ2-3	-	many	TRBV6-2/TRBV6-3	TGTGCCAGCGGGGGGACCTCAGATACGCAGTATTTT	CASGGTSDTQYF
TRBJ2-5	TRBD1	many	TRBV11-2	TGTGCCAGCAGCTTAGGATGGACAGGCCAAGAGACCCAGTACTTC	CASSLGWTGQETQYF
TRBJ1-2	-	many	TRBV20-1	TGCAGTGCGGGGGATACCAACTATGGCTACACCTTC	CSAGDTNYGYTF
TRBJ2-1	-	many	TRBV29-1	TGCAGCGTTGATGATGGTAATTGGGGACCTCGGTTCTTC	CSVDDGNWGPRFF
TRBJ2-2	TRBD2	-	TRBV20-1	TGCAGCGGGAGGGGCACCGGGGAGCTGTTTTTT	CSGRGTGELFF
TRBJ2-2	-	many	TRBV7-2	TGTGCCAGCAGCTTAGGGTGGATCGGGGGATCAAGGACCGGGGAGCTGTTTTTT	CASSLGWIGGSRTGELFF
TRBJ2-3	-	few	TRBV5-5	TGTGCCAGCAGCTTCCACGGGATAACCACAGATACGCAGTATTTT	CASSFHGITTDTQYF
TRBJ1-2	-	few	TRBV4-3	TGCGCCAGCAGCAGCCGGGAGCAGTCTAACTATGGCTACACCTTC	CASSSREQSNYGYTF
TRBJ2-1	-	many	TRBV5-1	TGCGCCAGCCGCTTTCTTCCCAATAACAATGAGCAGTTCTTC	CASRFLPNNNEQFF
TRBJ1-3	-	few	TRBV5-1	TGCGCCAGCAGCCCTGACAGCTCTGGAAACACCATATATTTT	CASSPDSSGNTIYF
TRBJ1-4	-	many	TRBV14	TGTGCCAGCAGCCACGGGAGGGCCGGACTGTTTTTT	CASSHGRAGLFF
TRBJ1-3	TRBD1	many	TRBV3-1	TGTGCCAGCAGCCGGGGGACAGCTGGAAACACCATATATTTT	CASSRGTAGNTIYF
TRBJ2-5	-	many	TRBV3-1	TGTGCCAGCAGCCTAGCCGCCGCTGAGACCCAGTACTTC	CASSLAAAETQYF
TRBJ2-2	-	many	TRBV7-9	TGTGCCAGCAGCTTAGCGCGGTTCACCGGGGAGCTGTTTTTT	CASSLARFTGELFF
TRBJ2-3	TRBD2	-	TRBV20-1	TGCAGTGCGCCGACTAGCGCAGATACGCAGTATTTT	CSAPTSADTQYF
TRBJ2-1	TRBD1	many	TRBV19	TGTGCCAGTAGTTTCCTCCCGACAGGGGGCTCCTACAATGAGCAGTTCTTC	CASSFLPTGGSYNEQFF
TRBJ2-2	-	many	TRBV27	TGTGCCAGCAGTTTCAGGCTCGGGGAGCTGTTTTTT	CASSFRLGELFF
TRBJ1-5	-	many	TRBV20-1	TGCAGTGCTGCGCGACGGCCCCTTAGCAATCAGCCCCAGCATTTT	CSAARRPLSNQPQHF
TRBJ2-5	-	many	TRBV12-3/TRBV12-4	TGTGCCAGCAGTTTTGTAGGGGTCCCCGGGCAAGAGACCCAGTACTTC	CASSFVGVPGQETQYF
TRBJ2-5	TRBD2	few	TRBV15	TGTGCCACCAGCAGAGGTCCGTCGGGGGGTCGAGAGACCCAGTACTTC	CATSRGPSGGRETQYF
TRBJ2-5	-	many	TRBV7-2	TGTGCCAGCAGCCCTCCCCCGGGGGAAGAGACCCAGTACTTC	CASSPPPGEETQYF